What follows describes a single T cell receptor beta chain. The V gene's germline CDR1 is MDHEN and CDR2 SYDVKM. The V end was cut by 2 bases, the J end by 1 base, with 8 bases between. The CDR3 extends over 14 amino acids. Using immunoSEQ multiplex PCR, the repertoire was profiled, and TCRdb retains in-frame clones only, with some absent. The sample contains around 60,000 clones, approximately 80% of which appear only once. The sample comes from a study of blood T cell repertoires in COVID-19. For the study at large: Spain, Italy and the United States supplied samples that represented acute and convalescent COVID-19.

The TCR comes from a human donor in a cohort sampled during active COVID-19. The chain recombines TRBV28 with TRBJ1-1, with a weak D call TRBD1 (5 bases). The sequenced sample consisted of peripheral blood. The chain's CDR3 is CASSLRTPNTEAFF. CDR3 sequence (DNA): TGTGCCAGCAGTTTACGGACACCGAACACTGAAGCTTTCTTT.